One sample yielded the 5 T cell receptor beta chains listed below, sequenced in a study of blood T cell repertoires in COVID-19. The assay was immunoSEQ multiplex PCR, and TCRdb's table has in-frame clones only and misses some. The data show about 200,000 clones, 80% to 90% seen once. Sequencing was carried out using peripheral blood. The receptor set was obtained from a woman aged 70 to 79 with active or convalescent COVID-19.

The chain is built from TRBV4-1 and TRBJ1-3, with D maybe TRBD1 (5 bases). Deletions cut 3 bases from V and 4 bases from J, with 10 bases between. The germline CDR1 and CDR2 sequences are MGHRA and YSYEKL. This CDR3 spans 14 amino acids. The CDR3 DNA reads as TGCGCCAGCAGCCAGCCAGGGTACGGAAACACCATATATTTT. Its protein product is CASSQPGYGNTIYF.

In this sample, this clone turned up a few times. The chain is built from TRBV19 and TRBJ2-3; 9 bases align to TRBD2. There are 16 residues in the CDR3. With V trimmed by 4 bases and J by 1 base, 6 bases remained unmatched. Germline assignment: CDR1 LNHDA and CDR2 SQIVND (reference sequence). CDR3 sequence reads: CASSRPTSGGTDTQYF. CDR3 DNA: TGTGCCAGTAGTAGGCCGACTAGCGGAGGCACAGATACGCAGTATTTT.

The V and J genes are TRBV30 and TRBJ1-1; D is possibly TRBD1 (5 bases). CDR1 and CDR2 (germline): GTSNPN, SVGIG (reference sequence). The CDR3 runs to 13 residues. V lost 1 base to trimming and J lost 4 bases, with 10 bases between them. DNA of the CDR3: TGTGCCTGGAGTGCGCAAGGGGCCACTGAAGCTTTCTTT. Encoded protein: CAWSAQGATEAFF.

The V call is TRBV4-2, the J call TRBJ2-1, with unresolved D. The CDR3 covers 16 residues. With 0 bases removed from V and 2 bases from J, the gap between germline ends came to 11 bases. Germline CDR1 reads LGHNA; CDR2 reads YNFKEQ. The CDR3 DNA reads TGTGCCAGCAGCCAAGATGAGGCCTTGGCCTACAATGAGCAGTTCTTC. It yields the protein CASSQDEALAYNEQFF.

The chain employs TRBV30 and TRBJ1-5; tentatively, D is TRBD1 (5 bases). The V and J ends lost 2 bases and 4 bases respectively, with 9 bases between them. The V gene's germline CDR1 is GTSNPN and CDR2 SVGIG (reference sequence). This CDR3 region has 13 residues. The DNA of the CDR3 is TGTGCCTGGAGTATTCAGGGTAATCAGCCCCAGCATTTT. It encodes CAWSIQGNQPQHF. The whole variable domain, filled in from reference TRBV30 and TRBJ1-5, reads SQTIHQWPATLVQPVGSPLSLECTVEGTSNPNLYWYRQAAGRGLQLLFYSVGIGQISSEVPQNLSASRPQDRQFILSSKKLLLSDSGFYLCAWSIQGNQPQHFGDGTRLSIL.